This TCR beta chain was sequenced in a study of T cell responses to AZD1222 COVID-19 vaccine. General observations from the study: Among vaccine-associated CD4 TCRs, coverage spanned spike, with dominance at 160-218 and 743-854.

CDR3 length equals 14 residues. Turning to this clone: No antigen is known for it.

Assay: immunoSEQ multiplex PCR; the TCRdb copy retains only in-frame clones and omits some. Altogether some 97,000 clones are present, about nine tenths being singletons, with the ten largest covering approximately 1.7%. This sequence joins TRBV21-1 and TRBJ1-5. TRBV21-1 is recorded as a pseudogene. Sequenced material: peripheral blood, taken on day 0 of AZD1222 vaccination. The TCR sequence derives from an adult in good health. The CDR3 protein is CASSKVETSQPQHF. In nucleotides, the CDR3 is TGTGCCAGCAGCAAAGTTGAGACGAGTCAGCCCCAGCATTTT.